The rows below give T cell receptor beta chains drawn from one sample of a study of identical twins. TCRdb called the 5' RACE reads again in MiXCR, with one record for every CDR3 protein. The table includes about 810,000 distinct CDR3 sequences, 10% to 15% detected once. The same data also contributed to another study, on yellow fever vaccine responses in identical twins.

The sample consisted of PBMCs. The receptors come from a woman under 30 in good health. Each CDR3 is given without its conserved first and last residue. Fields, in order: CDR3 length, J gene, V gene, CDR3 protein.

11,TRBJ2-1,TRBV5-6,ASSWGTNDEQF
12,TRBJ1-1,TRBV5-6,ASSLWGAGTEAF
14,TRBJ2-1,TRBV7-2,ASSLRGTFSYNEQF
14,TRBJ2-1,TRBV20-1,SATSLAGGPYNEQF
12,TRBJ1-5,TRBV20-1,SASVENSNQPQH
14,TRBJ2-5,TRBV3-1,ASSYRTSGRQETQY
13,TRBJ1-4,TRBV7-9,ASSRRSGLNEKLF
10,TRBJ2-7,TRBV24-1,ATSELGYEQY
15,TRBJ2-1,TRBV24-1,ATSGASTGTLYNEQF
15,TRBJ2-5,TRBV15,ATSSGGSGGFQETQY
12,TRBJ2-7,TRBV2,ASILETGGYEQY
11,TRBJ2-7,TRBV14,ASSHAGASEQY